This record looks at one TCR beta chain sequence and its context. The record originates from a study of blood T cell repertoires in COVID-19. About the study: Material from acute and convalescent COVID-19 was sourced from the United States, Italy and Spain.

Germline CDR1 and CDR2: GTSNPN and SVGIG (reference sequence). The V end was cut by 1 base, the J end by 6 bases, with 9 bases between. The CDR3 totals 13 residues. Seattle participants joined during active infection and were tracked over time. As handled by the study authors: Amplification from reference gene primers served as the basis for estimated nucleated cell counts. Generated by immunoSEQ multiplex PCR, the TCRdb table keeps only in-frame clones and is missing some. That table supplies the V and J calls and clone size; D and trimming were determined from the DNA. This sample has around 120,000 clones, with roughly nine tenths found just once.

Material for sequencing was peripheral blood. This chain links TRBV30 with TRBJ1-4, with unresolved D. The sequence was obtained from a man in his sixties with COVID-19, enrolled during active disease. CDR3 sequence (DNA): TGTGCCTGGAGTGGCGGGGTCTATGAAAAACTGTTTTTT. Protein: CAWSGGVYEKLFF.